A single sample is the source of the 22 T cell receptor beta chains below, sequenced in a study of cytomegalovirus exposure and HLA in healthy donors. Assay used: immunoSEQ multiplex PCR; TCRdb lists only in-frame clones, some missing. The table includes about 260,000 clones, roughly 87% detected once. The specimen was PBMCs. These receptors originate from a woman in her twenties or thirties in good health and CMV-seronegative.

The chain links TRBV27 to TRBJ1-5; D might be TRBD1 (6 bases). Germline CDR1 reads MNHEY; CDR2 reads SMNVEV (reference sequence). V lost 0 bases, J lost 4 bases, and 7 bases lay in between. The CDR3 is 14 amino acids. For the CDR3, the DNA is TGTGCCAGCAGTTTATCGGGGGCAAATCAGCCCCAGCATTTT. Residues: CASSLSGANQPQHF.

The chain combines TRBV4-1 with TRBJ2-7; 10 bases map to TRBD2. The V and J ends lost 1 base and 5 bases, in that order; junction bases with no gene match: 5. Germline-derived CDR1 and CDR2 are MGHRA and YSYEKL. The CDR3 has 15 amino acids. DNA of the CDR3: TGCGCCAGCAGCCAAGTCCTAGCGGGAGTAAACGAGCAGTACTTC. It encodes CASSQVLAGVNEQYF.

The J gene is TRBJ1-2, the V gene TRBV6-1; D possibly corresponds to TRBD1 (5 bases). Trimming cost V 2 bases and J 6 bases, with 16 bases left between them. There are 15 residues in the CDR3. From germline, CDR1 is MNHNS and CDR2 SASEGT. In DNA form, the CDR3 reads TGTGCCAGCAGTGAACAGGGTCATTGGTATCATGGCTACACCTTC. It codes for CASSEQGHWYHGYTF.

This chain joins TRBV18 and TRBJ2-3; 12 bases are shared with TRBD1. V lost 4 bases to trimming and J lost 2 bases; unmatched junction nucleotides: 7. The V gene's germline CDR1 is KGHSH and CDR2 LQKENI. The CDR3 sequence is 17 residues long. CDR3 region: CASSHWDRGLVTDTQYF. In DNA, the CDR3 is TGTGCCAGCTCACATTGGGACAGGGGGCTCGTCACAGATACGCAGTATTTT.

The chain couples TRBV27 to TRBJ1-3, with D unresolved. Germline V lookup: CDR1 MNHEY, CDR2 SMNVEV (reference sequence). The CDR3 contains 18 residues. V shed 4 bases and J shed 4 bases, with 23 bases lying between them. CDR3 sequence: CASSSLLSLGIKGNTIYF. The CDR3 DNA follows: TGTGCCAGCAGTTCCCTCCTGTCCCTGGGAATTAAGGGAAACACCATATATTTT.

This chain connects TRBV5-1 to TRBJ2-3, with 8 bases that match TRBD2. J lost 4 bases, V lost 6 bases, and 10 bases had no gene match. The CDR3 is 15 residues long. The germline gives CDR1 SGHRS, CDR2 YFSETQ. The CDR3 reads CASKPPGGPADTQYF. The CDR3 nucleotides are TGCGCCAGCAAGCCCCCGGGAGGGCCCGCAGATACGCAGTATTTT.

This chain connects TRBV29-1 to TRBJ2-1; 9 bases match TRBD1. This CDR3 has 13 residues. Per germline, CDR1 SQVTM and CDR2 ANQGSEA. V shed 4 bases, J shed 9 bases, and the junction held 7 bases outside the gene matches. In nucleotides, the CDR3 is TGCAGCGTTGGACAGGGGGGGTTTGGTGAGCAGTTCTTC. Protein sequence: CSVGQGGFGEQFF.

J is TRBJ2-7 and V is TRBV4-1; 9 bases fit TRBD1. Germline V gives CDR1 MGHRA, CDR2 YSYEKL. The CDR3 consists of 16 residues. The V gene end was trimmed by 1 base and the J gene end by 1 base; junction bases not matched to a gene: 5. Written as DNA, the CDR3 is TGCGCCAGCAGCCAAGGAGGGGGGACAGGGTCCTACGAGCAGTACTTC. It is translated as CASSQGGGTGSYEQYF.

The V gene is TRBV5-6, the J gene TRBJ2-3, with TRBD1 identical over 7 bases. The CDR3 spans 15 residues. Germline-derived CDR1 and CDR2 are SGHDT and YYEEEE. With 4 bases clipped from V and 2 bases from J, the junction kept 7 bases outside the gene matches. In nucleotides, the CDR3 is TGTGCCAGCAGCCCGGGACAGATATTCACAGATACGCAGTATTTT. This codes for CASSPGQIFTDTQYF.

The J gene is TRBJ2-7, the V gene TRBV30; D ambiguous. This CDR3 comprises 13 residues. Germline CDR1 is GTSNPN and CDR2 is SVGIG (reference sequence). With 1 base removed from V and 6 bases from J, the gap between germline ends came to 13 bases. CDR3 bases: TGTGCCTGGAGTGGGGAACTCTACGGCGAGCAGTACTTC. The encoded protein is CAWSGELYGEQYF.

This clone came up once. CDR3 DNA: TGCAGTGCCTGGGACCCCTACGAGCAGTACTTC. Translating it yields CSAWDPYEQYF. The chain couples TRBV20-1 to TRBJ2-7; D might be TRBD1 or TRBD2, each matching 5 bases. The CDR3 runs to 11 residues. Trimming removed 6 bases at V and 2 bases at J, with 8 bases between. The germline CDR1 and CDR2 sequences are DFQATT and SNEGSKA (reference sequence).

The chain carries TRBV27 and TRBJ2-7; D is uncertain. Trimming pared 3 bases from V and 3 bases from J, leaving 12 bases between. From germline, CDR1 is MNHEY and CDR2 SMNVEV (reference sequence). The CDR3 spans 14 residues. DNA for the CDR3: TGTGCCAGCAGTTTGGCAGGCCGTAACTACGAGCAGTACTTC. Residues: CASSLAGRNYEQYF.

This clone showed up just once. V is TRBV7-2 and J is TRBJ2-3; 8 positions agree with TRBD2. The CDR3 covers 16 residues. Losses at the gene ends were 1 base for V and 0 bases for J; bases not matched to a gene: 3. CDR1 and CDR2 (germline): SGHTA, FQGNSA. The CDR3 is CASSLGSGRSTDTQYF. For the CDR3, the DNA is TGTGCCAGCAGCTTAGGAAGCGGGAGAAGCACAGATACGCAGTATTTT.

This clone was counted a single time. J is TRBJ2-2 and V is TRBV29-1; D gene ambiguous. Between the trimmed V and J ends, which lost 4 bases and 3 bases, there was a span of 9 bases. The CDR3 is 13 amino acids. The V gene's germline CDR1 is SQVTM and CDR2 ANQGSEA. The CDR3 is CSVAPPDTGELFF. The CDR3 nucleotides are TGCAGCGTTGCTCCCCCGGACACCGGGGAGCTGTTTTTT.

The chain has TRBV13 and TRBJ2-7; 8 nucleotides match TRBD2. Germline-derived CDR1 and CDR2 are PRHDT and FYEKMQ (reference sequence). This CDR3 has 14 residues. Unmatched junction bases numbered 5, after V lost 5 bases and J lost 2 bases. The CDR3 DNA reads as TGTGCCAGCAGCCCCCAGACTAGCGCCTACGAGCAGTACTTC. Its translation: CASSPQTSAYEQYF.

This clone was seen a few times. The chain joins TRBV6-5 to TRBJ2-2; TRBD1 agrees at 7 bases. This CDR3 spans 15 amino acids. The ends lost 5 bases at V and 6 bases at J; junction bases unmatched: 9. Germline V gives CDR1 MNHEY, CDR2 SVGAGI. CDR3 nucleotides: TGTGCCAGCAGTATACAGGGGTCCCATTCCGGGGAGCTGTTTTTT. Protein: CASSIQGSHSGELFF.

The chain has TRBV7-8 and TRBJ2-3; D is unresolved. V was pared by 5 bases and J by 2 bases, with 5 bases between. In germline, CDR1 is SGHVS, CDR2 FQNEAQ. CDR3 size: 12 residues. This CDR3 reads CASSGSTDTQYF. Written as DNA, the CDR3 is TGTGCCAGCAGCGGTTCCACAGATACGCAGTATTTT.

The chain combines TRBV6-6 with TRBJ1-2; tentative D call: TRBD1 (5 bases). The CDR3 is 12 residues long. Germline assignment: CDR1 MNHNY and CDR2 SVGAGI (reference sequence). The V and J ends lost 2 bases and 8 bases respectively, with 9 bases between them. CDR3 in amino acids: CASSYRDGGYTF. The CDR3 DNA is TGTGCCAGCAGTTACAGGGACGGGGGCTACACCTTC.

V gene TRBV4-3 combines with J gene TRBJ2-7, with 11 bases aligning to TRBD2. Germline V lookup: CDR1 LGHNA, CDR2 YSLEER. The CDR3 contains 18 residues. V dropped 1 base and J dropped 4; count of bases not matched to a gene: 12. CDR3 bases: TGCGCCAGCAGCCAAGGGATACCTACTAGCGGGAGATCGTACGAGCAGTACTTC. Protein product: CASSQGIPTSGRSYEQYF.

The chain employs TRBV5-1 and TRBJ2-1, with 12 bases identical to TRBD2. CDR1 is SGHRS and CDR2 is YFSETQ in the germline V gene. The CDR3 spans 19 residues. V was clipped by 3 bases and J by 1 base; unmatched bases: 11. The DNA for the CDR3 is TGCGCCAGCAGCTGGAGATCCGGACTAGCGGGACGATCCTACAATGAGCAGTTCTTC. Protein product: CASSWRSGLAGRSYNEQFF.

The chain links TRBV11-2 to TRBJ2-2, with TRBD2 identical over 7 bases. J was trimmed by 5 bases and V by 5 bases; bases with no gene match: 11. This CDR3 has 16 amino acids. From germline, CDR1 is SGHAT and CDR2 FQNNGV. CDR3 sequence reads: CASSRRLARGTGELFF. DNA for the CDR3: TGTGCCAGCAGCCGACGACTAGCCCGAGGGACCGGGGAGCTGTTTTTT.

V is TRBV6-5 and J is TRBJ1-1; 8 nucleotides agree with TRBD1. The CDR3 loop spans 14 amino acids. The trim removed 6 bases at V and 8 bases at J, leaving 11 bases unmatched. Germline-derived CDR1 and CDR2 are MNHEY and SVGAGI. The CDR3 bases are TGTGCCAGCAGCAGAGACAGGGGCCTGTCAGAAGCTTTCTTT. This sequence encodes CASSRDRGLSEAFF.